This T cell receptor (beta chain) derives from a study of blood T cell repertoires in COVID-19 (dated by TCRdb to 2018 to 2021). Study-wide context: The collaborator samples originated in the United States, Italy and Spain and spanned the acute and convalescent phases of COVID-19. Samples were obtained from the ongoing ImmuneRACE study (first 160 participants) and from some 1,300 subjects provided by 6 global collaborators. Subjects who had been exposed to COVID-19, were actively infected with it, or had recovered from it provided the deeply sampled blood TCRbeta repertoires that made up the dataset. HLA class I and class II types, where available, came from metadata supplied by the sample provider rather than from assay-based typing. The repertoires were made available in a free public database intended to serve as a resource for research on the immune response to SARS-CoV-2. Sample metadata almost always included a de-identified subject ID, COVID-19 status, age in years and sex. The prospective study material was composed of cDNA or gDNA derived from T cells, B-cell-depleted T cells, or PBMCs. The research as a whole found: The quantity of clinical and demographic metadata differed by source and by participant and was supplied without curation.

In the prospective study, participants were roughly 18 to 95 years old, resided in about 25 geographic areas of the United States, and were enrolled through a virtual design. Cohort assignment in the prospective study relied on participant-reported clinical history from a screening survey and a study questionnaire. Mobile phlebotomists in the prospective study collected whole blood, serum and a nasopharyngeal or oropharyngeal swab from every participant. Prospective study participants could optionally give additional blood draws and questionnaires over a roughly 2-month period. Before DNA extraction, prospective study blood samples were shipped either frozen or at room temperature. TCRbeta CDR3 regions were amplified from genomic DNA by means of the immunoSEQ Assay, a bias-controlled multiplex PCR. The authors processed their data as follows. Within the assay, amplification of reference gene primers was used to estimate how many nucleated cells each sample contained. To quantify the absolute abundance of each unique TCRbeta CDR3 rearrangement, sequence reads were collapsed and filtered. For each sample, productive Simpson clonality was calculated as the square root of Simpson's diversity index over productive rearrangements. TCRdb obtained this table from immuneACCESS and retained in-frame rearrangements with V and J assigned. These tables miss some clones; where compared with another copy, unresolved V genes account for less than half of the shortfall, and the remainder is unexplained. V, J and clone size were drawn from that table, and D and trimming were deduced from the DNA. The sample table contains about 210,000 clones; only one count was recorded for 81% of them. The ten largest clones capture approximately 9% of the sample.

Trimming takes 3 bases from V and 5 bases from J, and the germline ends sit 29 bases apart. Inclusive of the bounding cysteine and phenylalanine, the CDR3 is 21 residues long. The read is trimmed to its CDR3 DNA, 63 bases read in frame from base 1. Looking up the germline V gene (reference sequence) yields CDR1 LNHDA and CDR2 SQIVND. This clone was recorded once. The antigen it recognizes is unknown. No per-base quality is available; no much larger clone lies one base away. The chain uses TRBV19 and TRBJ1-6; a tentative D match to TRBD1 spans 5 bases. The sample was PBMCs or T cells enriched from blood (not recorded which). The origin of this receptor is a woman in her 50s with acute COVID-19. The CDR3 sequence is CASSIMPKAQALQRHNSPLHF. The nucleotide sequence reads as follows: TGTGCCAGTAGTATTATGCCGAAGGCACAGGCTCTGCAACGGCATAATTCACCCCTCCACTTT.